The present TCR beta chain was sequenced within a study of identical twins. TCRdb re-analysed the 5' RACE reads in MiXCR, keeping a single row per CDR3 protein. The repertoire includes 400,000 to 650,000 distinct CDR3 sequences, roughly a fifth of them detected once, and 0.8% to 1% sits in the top ten. This clonotype appeared a few times. A further study also used this sample, focusing on T cells expressing NK-cell markers. Per that study: The share of CD8+ T cells held by dominant NKG2C+ clonotypes was roughly 1.0-7.5% in over 5 donors.

The sequenced material came from CD4+ T cells sorted from blood. This receptor was obtained from a woman aged 18-35 years in good health.

The CDR3 DNA reads as TGTGCCAGCAGTGAATTTTCTAGCAATCAGCCCCAGCATTTT. It encodes CASSEFSSNQPQHF. V and J are TRBV6-4 and TRBJ1-5; D not resolved. Between the trimmed V and J ends, which lost 3 bases and 0 bases, there was a span of 6 bases. The CDR3 is made up of 14 amino acids. Germline V gene lookup returns CDR1 MRHNA and CDR2 SNTAGT.